Sequencing of this T cell receptor beta chain was carried out in a study of spatial heterogeneity in lung cancer. The overall study: Consistently, beta-chain sequences turned up in larger numbers than alpha-chain sequences did.

The length of the CDR3 is 12 residues. TCRdb reprocessed the 5' RACE reads with MiXCR, giving one entry per CDR3 protein. Here the sample spans roughly 8,000 distinct CDR3 sequences, just over 8% being singletons. The study, taken as a whole, reports: Tumors with more nonsynonymous mutations had more expanded intratumoral alpha and beta TCRs.

This sample's time point: sample taken at primary tumor resection. The donor group consisted of around 77 patients who had untreated, early-stage non-small cell lung cancer. The study sequenced unsorted whole RNA from tumor, nontumor lung or frozen PBMC. This clonotype is medium-sized in the sample. What it binds is not known. The junction departs from the called germline gene at one end, perhaps through a read error. This beta chain was picked up by a library intended for alpha chains and is off target, so its count carries little meaning. The sequencing used lung tumor tissue, collected at surgery. The receptor was isolated from a male donor with early-stage non-small cell lung cancer. J is TRBJ2-2 and V is TRBV12-3 or TRBV12-4; tentatively, D is TRBD1 (6 bases). CDR3 protein: CASRLGQGELFF. The DNA of the CDR3 is TGTGCCAGCAGATTAGGACAGGGGGAGCTGTTTTTT.